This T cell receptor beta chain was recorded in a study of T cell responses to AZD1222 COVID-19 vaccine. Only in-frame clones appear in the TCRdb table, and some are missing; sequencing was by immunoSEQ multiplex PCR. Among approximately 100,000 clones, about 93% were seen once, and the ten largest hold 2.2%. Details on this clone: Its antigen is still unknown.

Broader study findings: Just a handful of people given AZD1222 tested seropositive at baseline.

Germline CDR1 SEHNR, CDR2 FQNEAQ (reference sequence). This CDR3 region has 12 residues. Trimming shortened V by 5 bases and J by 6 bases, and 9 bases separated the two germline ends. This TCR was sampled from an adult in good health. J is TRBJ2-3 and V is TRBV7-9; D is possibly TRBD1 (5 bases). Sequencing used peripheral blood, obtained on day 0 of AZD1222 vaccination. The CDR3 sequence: CASSVGHDTQYF. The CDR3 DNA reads TGTGCCAGCAGCGTAGGACACGATACGCAGTATTTT.